The 19 T cell receptor beta chains given below trace back to one sample, sequenced in a study of shared clonotypes between healthy human individuals. Clones were read by immunoSEQ multiplex PCR, and TCRdb kept only the in-frame ones, dropping some. Found here are about 730,000 clones, roughly 72% of them singletons; the top ten hold more than 1.5%. What was sequenced was memory CD4+ T cells sorted from blood. The sample's subset: CD45RA-negative fraction. The receptors derive from a woman between 25 and 40 years old in good health.

The chain recombines TRBV12-5 with TRBJ1-1; D uncertain. Germline values: CDR1 LGHNT, CDR2 FRNRAP. The CDR3 sequence is 13 residues long. Trimming stripped 0 bases from V and 10 bases from J, with 12 bases between. The DNA of the CDR3 is TGTGCTAGTGGTTTGGTTCCACCACTGACAGCTTTCTTT. This gives the protein CASGLVPPLTAFF. The full variable domain, in which reference TRBV12-5 and TRBJ1-1 provide the parts outside the CDR3, is DARVTQTPRHKVTEMGQEVTMRCQPILGHNTVFWYRQTMMQGLELLAYFRNRAPLDDSGMPKDRFSAEMPDATLATLKIQPSEPRDSAVYFCASGLVPPLTAFFGQGTRLTVV.

The gene calls are TRBV5-1 and TRBJ2-3; D is unresolved. CDR1 is SGHRS and CDR2 is YFSETQ in the germline V gene. The CDR3 has 13 residues. V shed 0 bases and J shed 4 bases, with 6 bases lying between them. In DNA form, the CDR3 reads TGCGCCAGCAGCTTGGGTAGCCCAGATACGCAGTATTTT. Translation gives CASSLGSPDTQYF. Complete variable domain (other parts from reference TRBV5-1 and TRBJ2-3): KAGVTQTPRYLIKTRGQQVTLSCSPISGHRSVSWYQQTPGQGLQFLFEYFSETQRNKGNFPGRFSGRQFSNSRSEMNVSTLELGDSALYLCASSLGSPDTQYFGPGTRLTVL.

Only a few counts were recorded for this clone. Other nucleotide sequences from this sample produce the same CDR3. This rearrangement joins TRBV19 to TRBJ1-5, with TRBD1 identical over 7 bases. The CDR3 is 15 residues long. V trimming: 1 base; J trimming: 4 bases; junction bases outside the gene matches: 4. CDR1 and CDR2 (germline): LNHDA, SQIVND (reference sequence). The CDR3 region has the DNA TGTGCCAGTAGTATAGTAGGGGGCGGTAATCAGCCCCAGCATTTT. Its protein is CASSIVGGGNQPQHF. The whole variable domain, remainder taken from reference TRBV19 and TRBJ1-5, is DGGITQSPKYLFRKEGQNVTLSCEQNLNHDAMYWYRQDPGQGLRLIYYSQIVNDFQKGDIAEGYSVSREKKESFPLTVTSAQKNPTAFYLCASSIVGGGNQPQHFGDGTRLSIL.

V usage is TRBV14 and J usage is TRBJ2-1, with 13 bases fitting TRBD2. Losses at the gene ends were 0 bases for V and 9 bases for J; bases not matched to a gene: 11. The CDR3 is 18 residues long. Germline assignment: CDR1 SGHDN and CDR2 FVKESK. CDR3 amino acids: CASSQENGLAGVHLEQFF. The CDR3 DNA sequence: TGTGCCAGCAGCCAAGAAAATGGACTAGCGGGAGTACATCTTGAGCAGTTCTTC.

In nucleotides, the CDR3 is TGTGCCAGTAGTACCAACGCGGCTAGCTCTGGAAACACCATATATTTT. This translates into CASSTNAASSGNTIYF. V gene TRBV19 combines with J gene TRBJ1-3; D ambiguous. The ends were cut back, 4 bases at V and 0 bases at J, with 13 bases in the middle. The CDR3 has 16 amino acids. Germline assignment: CDR1 LNHDA and CDR2 SQIVND (reference sequence).

The chain couples TRBV28 to TRBJ2-3, with a weak D call TRBD2 (6 bases). Trimming took 4 bases from V and 0 from J, leaving 20 bases between them. The germline CDR1 and CDR2 sequences are MDHEN and SYDVKM. This CDR3 spans 18 amino acids. The CDR3 coding sequence is TGTGCCAGCAGTTCCCTGGACTGGGAGGAGTCTAGCACAGATACGCAGTATTTT. Protein sequence: CASSSLDWEESSTDTQYF.

This chain connects TRBV6-6 to TRBJ1-5; 7 bases line up with TRBD1. CDR3 length: 13 residues. Germline CDR1 is MNHNY and CDR2 is SVGAGI (reference sequence). V lost 6 bases, J lost 7 bases, and 6 bases stayed unmatched. DNA for the CDR3: TGTGCCAGCAGAGGACAGGAGGGCCAGCCCCAGCATTTT. This sequence encodes CASRGQEGQPQHF.

There are a few counts of this clone. The chain links TRBV7-9 to TRBJ2-2; tentatively, D is TRBD2 (6 bases). This CDR3 has 16 residues. V lost 2 bases, J lost 6 bases, and 16 bases lay in between. Germline V gene sequence: CDR1 SEHNR, CDR2 FQNEAQ (reference sequence). The CDR3 loop is CASSLYTGASAGELFF. The CDR3 nucleotides are TGTGCCAGCAGCTTATATACGGGAGCGAGCGCCGGGGAGCTGTTTTTT. Drawing the rest from reference TRBV7-9 and TRBJ2-2, the complete variable domain is DTGVSQNPRHKITKRGQNVTFRCDPISEHNRLYWYRQTLGQGPEFLTYFQNEAQLEKSRLLSDRFSAERPKGSFSTLEIQRTEQGDSAMYLCASSLYTGASAGELFFGEGSRLTVL.

Only one count was recorded for this clone. J is TRBJ2-7 and V is TRBV6-1, with 8 bases fitting TRBD2. J lost 1 base, V lost 6 bases, and 5 bases had no gene match. Germline V gives CDR1 MNHNS, CDR2 SASEGT. CDR3 length: 14 residues. The CDR3 DNA is TGTGCCAGCAGCTCGCGGGAGGTATCCTACGAGCAGTACTTC. Translation gives CASSSREVSYEQYF.

CDR3: CASRPGQGAYSGANVLTF. The CDR3 coding sequence is TGTGCCAGCAGACCGGGACAGGGGGCTTACTCTGGGGCCAACGTCCTGACTTTC. The chain links TRBV2 to TRBJ2-6; TRBD1 aligns across 12 bases. The CDR3 sequence is 18 residues long. Trimming at V came to 6 bases and at J to 0 bases, leaving 6 bases not matched to a gene. Germline V gene lookup returns CDR1 SNHLY and CDR2 FYNNEI. Using reference TRBV2 and TRBJ2-6 for the parts outside the CDR3, the full variable domain is EPEVTQTPSHQVTQMGQEVILRCVPISNHLYFYWYRQILGQKVEFLVSFYNNEISEKSEIFDDQFSVERPDGSNFTLKIRSTKLEDSAMYFCASRPGQGAYSGANVLTFGAGSRLTVL.

The chain joins TRBV4-1 to TRBJ1-2, with D maybe TRBD1 (6 bases). Trimming took 3 bases from V and 3 from J, leaving 17 bases between them. Germline CDR1 is MGHRA and CDR2 is YSYEKL. The CDR3 spans 16 residues. CDR3 nucleotide sequence: TGCGCCAGCAGCCAGGGGGCGGGGGCGTCTTACTATGGCTACACCTTC. Translated, it gives CASSQGAGASYYGYTF.

The V call is TRBV11-2, the J call TRBJ1-1, with D uncertain. The CDR3 has 17 amino acids. Trimming took off 3 bases at V and 1 base at J, with 18 bases between the two ends. The germline gives CDR1 SGHAT, CDR2 FQNNGV. CDR3: CASSFGVGVQTNTEAFF. In DNA form, the CDR3 reads TGTGCCAGCAGCTTCGGCGTCGGGGTCCAGACGAACACTGAAGCTTTCTTT.

The chain carries TRBV5-4 and TRBJ1-6; D perhaps matches TRBD1 (6 bases). The germline gives CDR1 SGHNT, CDR2 YYREEE (reference sequence). This CDR3 region has 15 residues. V was clipped by 3 bases and J by 5 bases, with 12 bases between them. The CDR3 region has the DNA TGTGCCAGCAGCTGGCGTCCAGGGGATAATTCACCCCTCCACTTT. Translated: CASSWRPGDNSPLHF.

This clone has a handful of counts. The V gene is TRBV10-2, the J gene TRBJ2-3, with D unclear. Between the trimmed V and J ends, which lost 6 bases and 0 bases, there was a span of 4 bases. Germline loops: CDR1 WSHSY, CDR2 SAAADI. This CDR3 spans 12 amino acids. CDR3 sequence (DNA): TGCGCCAGCAGCGGGAGCACAGATACGCAGTATTTT. Translation: CASSGSTDTQYF.

This clone was picked up one time. V gene TRBV9 combines with J gene TRBJ2-6; D perhaps matches TRBD2 (5 bases). The V end lost 0 bases, the J end lost 0 bases, and 16 bases lay between the germline ends. The CDR3 is 19 amino acids. Looked up from germline, CDR1 is SGDLS and CDR2 is YYNGEE. Here the CDR3 reads CASSVGLTIPSSGANVLTF. CDR3 nucleotide sequence: TGTGCCAGCAGCGTAGGTTTGACTATTCCTAGCTCTGGGGCCAACGTCCTGACTTTC.

The chain is built from TRBV10-2 and TRBJ1-2; D is uncertain. The germline V gene has CDR1 WSHSY and CDR2 SAAADI. V shed 1 base and J shed 8 bases, with 11 bases lying between them. The CDR3 totals 13 residues. The CDR3 region has the DNA TGCGCCAGCAGTGAGTGGAGAGGGTTCGGCTACACCTTC. Translation: CASSEWRGFGYTF.

The J gene is TRBJ1-4, the V gene TRBV7-9, with 11 bases fitting TRBD1. Per germline, CDR1 SEHNR and CDR2 FQNEAQ (reference sequence). The CDR3 sequence is 14 residues long. The V segment lost 4 bases and the J segment 8 bases; nucleotides outside the gene matches: 3. CDR3 region: CASSSGQGGEKLFF. The DNA of the CDR3 is TGTGCCAGCAGCTCGGGACAGGGGGGCGAAAAACTGTTTTTT.

This clone was seen a few times. The V and J genes are TRBV5-4 and TRBJ2-7; 8 bases match TRBD1. J was trimmed by 6 bases and V by 0 bases; bases with no gene match: 8. The length of the CDR3 is 15 residues. CDR1 and CDR2 from the germline V gene are SGHNT and YYREEE (reference sequence). CDR3 in DNA: TGTGCCAGCAGCTTGGTATCGTCAACAGGGGGCGAGCAGTACTTC. It encodes CASSLVSSTGGEQYF.

This clone was seen a few times. The chain links TRBV6-1 to TRBJ2-2, with D uncertain. Germline CDR1 reads MNHNS; CDR2 reads SASEGT. The CDR3 extends over 15 amino acids. Trimming took off 5 bases at V and 6 bases at J, with 16 bases between the two ends. CDR3 protein: CASSSSDPLAGELFF. The DNA of the CDR3 is TGTGCCAGCAGTAGTAGTGACCCCTTGGCCGGGGAGCTGTTTTTT.